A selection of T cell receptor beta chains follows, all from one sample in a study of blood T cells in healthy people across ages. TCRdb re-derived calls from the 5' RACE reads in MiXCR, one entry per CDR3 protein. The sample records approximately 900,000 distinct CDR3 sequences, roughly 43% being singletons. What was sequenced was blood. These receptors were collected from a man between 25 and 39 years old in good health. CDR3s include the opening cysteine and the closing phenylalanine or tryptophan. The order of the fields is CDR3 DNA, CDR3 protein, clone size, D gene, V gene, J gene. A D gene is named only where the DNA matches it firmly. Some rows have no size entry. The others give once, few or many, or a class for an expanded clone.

TGCAGTGCTCCCCCCGACAGGGGATCTGTCTATAATTCACCCCTCCACTTT	CSAPPDRGSVYNSPLHF	.	TRBD1	TRBV20-1	TRBJ1-6
TGTGCCAGCAGTTTATCCCCCCCCGGGGGGGTGGGGTCTACCTACGAGCAGTACTTC	CASSLSPPGGVGSTYEQYF	.	TRBD2	TRBV27	TRBJ2-7
TGTGCCAGCAGTCCGGGACAAGTTTACCAAGAGACCCAGTACTTC	CASSPGQVYQETQYF	.	.	TRBV12-3/TRBV12-4	TRBJ2-5
TGTGCCAGCAGCTTAGATATTTCCTACGAGCAGTACTTC	CASSLDISYEQYF	many	.	TRBV7-2	TRBJ2-7
TGTGCCTGGAGTGTAGGGGTGCTGGAGACCCAGTACTTC	CAWSVGVLETQYF	.	.	TRBV30	TRBJ2-5
TGTGCCACCGGCAGAGATCAAGAGTTAGAGACCCAGTACTTC	CATGRDQELETQYF	.	.	TRBV15	TRBJ2-5
TGTACCATCAGTGGTAGCGGTAGGACTGGAGAAAAACTGTTTTTT	CTISGSGRTGEKLFF	.	.	TRBV10-3	TRBJ1-4
TGTGCCAGCAGTTTACAGGGGTTTTACAATGAGCAGTTCTTC	CASSLQGFYNEQFF	few	.	TRBV12-3/TRBV12-4	TRBJ2-1
TGCAGCGTTGAAGGAGGAGGGACTTTCTTT	CSVEGGGTFF	.	.	TRBV29-1	TRBJ1-1
TGTGCCAGCAGCGCCCGGTCAGCCCAAGAGACCCAGTACTTC	CASSARSAQETQYF	.	.	TRBV6-6	TRBJ2-5
TGTGCCAGCAGTTTAGCGCTGACAGGGGGAGGTTCACCCCTCCACTTT	CASSLALTGGGSPLHF	few	TRBD1	TRBV12-3/TRBV12-4	TRBJ1-6
TGCAGTGCTCGTCGACTAGCGGGGTCGGACGAGCAGTACTTC	CSARRLAGSDEQYF	few	TRBD2	TRBV20-1	TRBJ2-7
TGTGCCAGCAGCTTACGGGGCCCCAGCGGGCCTCCCCCCCCAGATACGCAGTATTTT	CASSLRGPSGPPPPDTQYF	.	.	TRBV7-2	TRBJ2-3